This T cell receptor (beta chain) was identified during a study of T cell repertoires in cytomegalovirus infection. The wider study: Public TCR beta signatures indicated both CMV infection and matching HLA type. General study findings and limits: Frequencies of public TCR beta families were cumulated, and this identified carriers of CMV plus the relevant HLA. In two of eight donors, the top clonotype was HLA-C-restricted CMV-specific.

This clonotype was detected only a few times. Its specificity is not known. CDR3 length: 12 residues. Germline CDR1 is DFQATT and CDR2 is SNEGSKA (reference sequence). Trimming pared 0 bases from V and 7 bases from J, leaving 10 bases between. TCRdb itself ran the reads through MiXCR, one entry per CDR3 protein. The repertoire has hundreds of thousands of distinct CDR3 sequences, roughly 31% of them found once; the top ten carry approximately 13%. The sample comprised PBMCs. This chain uses TRBV20-1 with TRBJ2-7; possible D gene TRBD1, 6 bases. The sequence was obtained from a human donor in good health (CMV status not recorded). Some clones in this sample may be carry-over from other donors' samples. This CDR3 is CSAREGAREQYF. The CDR3 nucleotides read TGCAGTGCTAGAGAGGGGGCGCGGGAGCAGTACTTC.